Presented here are 4 T cell receptor beta chains from one specimen sequenced in a study of post-analysis software for immune sequencing data. Study results and limitations: In patients, TRBV5-6, TRBV5-1 and TRBV20-1 belonged to roughly five TRBV segments found more frequently than in controls.

These receptors lack a known antigen. Included in the TCR beta cDNA libraries were unique molecular identifiers. MiXCR was run by TCRdb on the PCR reads, yielding one entry per CDR3 protein. Among hundreds of thousands of distinct CDR3 sequences listed, about 60% were seen once. The specimen sequenced was blood. The receptors come from a girl aged 2 to 10 with multiple sclerosis.

J is TRBJ2-3 and V is TRBV27; the D is unclear. Trimming left V 2 bases short and J 2 bases short, with 8 bases between. The germline V gene has CDR1 MNHEY and CDR2 SMNVEV (reference sequence). The CDR3 contains 14 residues. CDR3 in amino acids: CASSLQEYTDTQYF. CDR3 in DNA: TGTGCCAGCAGTTTACAGGAGTACACAGATACGCAGTATTTT.

This clonotype was seen more than once but under ten times. J is TRBJ2-1 and V is TRBV5-1; 9 bases align to TRBD2. Losses at the gene ends were 4 bases for V and 8 bases for J; bases not matched to a gene: 10. The CDR3 length is 15 residues. Germline-derived CDR1 and CDR2 are SGHRS and YFSETQ. This CDR3 reads CASSAFPGLAYEQFF. DNA for the CDR3: TGCGCCAGCAGCGCTTTCCCGGGACTAGCTTATGAGCAGTTCTTC.

The DNA for the CDR3 is TGTGCCTGGAGTGTAGGCGGAGCATCCTACAATGAGCAGTTCTTC. This translates into CAWSVGGASYNEQFF. V gene TRBV30 combines with J gene TRBJ2-1; no clear D gene. Germline V gene sequence: CDR1 GTSNPN, CDR2 SVGIG (reference sequence). The germline V and J ends were trimmed by 0 bases and 1 base, with 10 bases remaining between them. The CDR3 is made up of 15 amino acids.

V usage is TRBV30 and J usage is TRBJ2-3; D is tentatively TRBD1 or TRBD2 (6 bases each). V was trimmed by 4 bases and J by 5 bases, leaving 13 bases between them. Germline CDR1 reads GTSNPN; CDR2 reads SVGIG (reference sequence). The CDR3 is 13 residues long. In nucleotides, the CDR3 is TGTGCCTGGACCTCCGGAGGGGGAGATACGCAGTATTTT. This gives the protein CAWTSGGGDTQYF.